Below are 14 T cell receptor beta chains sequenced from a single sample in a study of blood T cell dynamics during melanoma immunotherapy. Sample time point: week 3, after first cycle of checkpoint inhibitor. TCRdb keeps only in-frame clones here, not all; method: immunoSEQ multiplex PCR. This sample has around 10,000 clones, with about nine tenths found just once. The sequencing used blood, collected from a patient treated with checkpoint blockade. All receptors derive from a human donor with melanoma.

The CDR3 sequence is CSVEPGLGAYNEQFF. CDR3 nucleotides: TGCAGCGTTGAACCGGGACTGGGGGCCTACAATGAGCAGTTCTTC. The chain carries TRBV29-1 and TRBJ2-1; TRBD2 is a possible D gene (6 bases). CDR3 length: 15 residues. Deletions cut 2 bases from V and 2 bases from J, with 13 bases between. Germline lookup yields CDR1 SQVTM and CDR2 ANQGSEA.

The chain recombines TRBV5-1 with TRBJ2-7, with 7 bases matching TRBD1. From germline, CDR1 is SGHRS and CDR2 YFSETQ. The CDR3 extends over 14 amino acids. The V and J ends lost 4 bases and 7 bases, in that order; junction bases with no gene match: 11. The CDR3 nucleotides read TGCGCCAGCAGCAGACAGGGCTTCCTCGGGGAGCAGTACTTC. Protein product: CASSRQGFLGEQYF. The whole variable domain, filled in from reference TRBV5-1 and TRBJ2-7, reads KAGVTQTPRYLIKTRGQQVTLSCSPISGHRSVSWYQQTPGQGLQFLFEYFSETQRNKGNFPGRFSGRQFSNSRSEMNVSTLELGDSALYLCASSRQGFLGEQYFGPGTRLTVT.

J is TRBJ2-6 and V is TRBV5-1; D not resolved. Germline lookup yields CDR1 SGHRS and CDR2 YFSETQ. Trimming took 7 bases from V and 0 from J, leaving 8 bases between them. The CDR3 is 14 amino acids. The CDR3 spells CASRVLSGANVLTF. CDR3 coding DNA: TGCGCCAGCCGGGTCCTCTCTGGGGCCAACGTCCTGACTTTC.

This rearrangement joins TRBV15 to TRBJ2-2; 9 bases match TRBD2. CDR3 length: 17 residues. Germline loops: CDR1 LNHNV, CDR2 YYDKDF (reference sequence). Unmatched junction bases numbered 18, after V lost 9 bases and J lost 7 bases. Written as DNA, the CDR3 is TGTGCCACTACGGCGCCGGGACTAGCCCTACGTGGCGGGGAGCTGTTTTTT. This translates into CATTAPGLALRGGELFF.

In nucleotides, the CDR3 is TGTGCCAGCAGCTTGTGGTGGGGAGGCGAGCAGTACTTC. Amino acids: CASSLWWGGEQYF. The J gene is TRBJ2-7, the V gene TRBV5-4; tentative D call: TRBD2 (6 bases). The CDR3 loop spans 13 amino acids. Germline CDR1 is SGHNT and CDR2 is YYREEE (reference sequence). Trimming stripped 1 base from V and 6 bases from J, with 11 bases between.

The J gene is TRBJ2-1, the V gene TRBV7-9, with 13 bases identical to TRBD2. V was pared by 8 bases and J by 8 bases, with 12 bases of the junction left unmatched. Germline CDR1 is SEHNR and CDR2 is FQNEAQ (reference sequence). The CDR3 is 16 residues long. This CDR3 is CASGQRGLAGEYEQFF. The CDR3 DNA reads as TGTGCCAGCGGCCAACGAGGACTAGCGGGAGAGTATGAGCAGTTCTTC.

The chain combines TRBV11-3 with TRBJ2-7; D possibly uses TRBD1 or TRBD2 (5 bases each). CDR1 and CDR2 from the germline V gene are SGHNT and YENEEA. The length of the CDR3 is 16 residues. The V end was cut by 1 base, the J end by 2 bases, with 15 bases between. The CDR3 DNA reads TGTGCCAGCAGCTTAGCCGGGACCAGAAGAACCTACGAGCAGTACTTC. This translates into CASSLAGTRRTYEQYF.

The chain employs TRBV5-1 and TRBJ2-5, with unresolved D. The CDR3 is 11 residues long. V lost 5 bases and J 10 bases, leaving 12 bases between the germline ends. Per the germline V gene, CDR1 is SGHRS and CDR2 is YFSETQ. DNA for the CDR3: TGCGCCAGCAGGGGCGCCGAGGTCCAGTACTTC. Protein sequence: CASRGAEVQYF.

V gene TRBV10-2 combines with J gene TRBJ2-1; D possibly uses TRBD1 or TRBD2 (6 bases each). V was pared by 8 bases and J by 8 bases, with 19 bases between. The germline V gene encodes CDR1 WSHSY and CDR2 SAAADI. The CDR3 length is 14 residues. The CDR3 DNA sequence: TGCGCCAGCCGGAGGGGGACGGATAAGGATGAGCAGTTCTTC. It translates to CASRRGTDKDEQFF.

Written as DNA, the CDR3 is TGTGCCAGCTCTCCCCAGGGTATCGCTGAAGCTTTCTTT. It specifies CASSPQGIAEAFF. V usage is TRBV18 and J usage is TRBJ1-1, with a weak D call TRBD1 (5 bases). The CDR3 extends over 13 amino acids. In germline, CDR1 is KGHSH, CDR2 LQKENI. The ends were cut back, 6 bases at V and 6 bases at J, with 14 bases in the middle.

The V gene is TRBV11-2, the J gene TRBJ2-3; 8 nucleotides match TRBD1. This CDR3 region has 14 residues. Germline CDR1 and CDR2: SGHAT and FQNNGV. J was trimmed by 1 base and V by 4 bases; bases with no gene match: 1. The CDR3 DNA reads TGTGCCAGCAGCTCGGACAGGGGCACAGATACGCAGTATTTT. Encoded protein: CASSSDRGTDTQYF.

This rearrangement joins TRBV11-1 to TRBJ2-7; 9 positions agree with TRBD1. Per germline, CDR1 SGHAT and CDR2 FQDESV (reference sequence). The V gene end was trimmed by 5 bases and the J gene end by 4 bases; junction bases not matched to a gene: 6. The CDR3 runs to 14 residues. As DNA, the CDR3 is TGTGCCAGCAGCCCGGGGACAGGGACATACGAGCAGTACTTC. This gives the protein CASSPGTGTYEQYF.

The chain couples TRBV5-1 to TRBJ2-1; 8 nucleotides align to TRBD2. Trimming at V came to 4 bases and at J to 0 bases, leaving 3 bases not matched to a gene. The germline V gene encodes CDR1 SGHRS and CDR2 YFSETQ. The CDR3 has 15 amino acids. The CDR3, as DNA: TGCGCCAGCAGCCCTAGCGGGCCCTCCTACAATGAGCAGTTCTTC. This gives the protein CASSPSGPSYNEQFF.

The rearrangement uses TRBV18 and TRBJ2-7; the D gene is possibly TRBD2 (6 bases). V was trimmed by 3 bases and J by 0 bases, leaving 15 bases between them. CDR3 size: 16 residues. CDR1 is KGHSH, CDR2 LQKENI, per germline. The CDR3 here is CASSPTGTSNSYEQYF. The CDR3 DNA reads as TGTGCCAGCTCACCCACCGGGACTTCCAACTCCTACGAGCAGTACTTC.